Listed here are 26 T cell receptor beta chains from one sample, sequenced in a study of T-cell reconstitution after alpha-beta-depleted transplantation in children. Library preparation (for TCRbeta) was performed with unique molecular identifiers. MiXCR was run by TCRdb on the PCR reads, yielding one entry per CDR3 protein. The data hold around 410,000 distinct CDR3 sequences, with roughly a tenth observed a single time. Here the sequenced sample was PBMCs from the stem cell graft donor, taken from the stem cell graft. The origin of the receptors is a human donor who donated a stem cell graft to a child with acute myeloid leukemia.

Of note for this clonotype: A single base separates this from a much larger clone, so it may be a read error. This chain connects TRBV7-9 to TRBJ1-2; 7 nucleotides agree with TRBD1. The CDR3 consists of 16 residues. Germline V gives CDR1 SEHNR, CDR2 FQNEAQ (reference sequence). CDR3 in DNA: TGTGACAGCAGCCCTACCTTCGACAGGGTTGGCTATGGCTACACCTTC. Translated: CDSSPTFDRVGYGYTF. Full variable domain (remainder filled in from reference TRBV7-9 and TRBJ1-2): DTGVSQNPRHKITKRGQNVTFRCDPISEHNRLYWYRQTLGQGPEFLTYFQNEAQLEKSRLLSDRFSAERPKGSFSTLEIQRTEQGDSAMYLCDSSPTFDRVGYGYTFGSGTRLTVV.

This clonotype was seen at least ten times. CDR3 in DNA: TGTGCCAGCAGTGGGGACAGCTATGGCTACACCTTC. It specifies CASSGDSYGYTF. The gene calls are TRBV27 and TRBJ1-2; 7 positions match TRBD1. Germline values: CDR1 MNHEY, CDR2 SMNVEV (reference sequence). CDR3 length equals 12 residues. The junction had 1 base not matched to a gene; V was cut back by 5 bases and J by 4 bases.

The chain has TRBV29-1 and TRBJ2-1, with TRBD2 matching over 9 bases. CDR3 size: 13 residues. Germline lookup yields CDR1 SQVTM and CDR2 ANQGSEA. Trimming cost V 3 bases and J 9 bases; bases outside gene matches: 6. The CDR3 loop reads CSVDLAGNGEQFF. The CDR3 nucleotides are TGCAGCGTTGATCTAGCGGGGAACGGTGAGCAGTTCTTC.

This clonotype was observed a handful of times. Here the CDR3 DNA reads TGTGCCAGCAGCGCAACGGGAAACGAGCAGTACTTC. Translation: CASSATGNEQYF. V usage is TRBV9 and J usage is TRBJ2-7; possible D gene TRBD2, 5 bases. The germline V and J ends were trimmed by 3 bases and 5 bases, with 9 bases remaining between them. Germline V gene data show CDR1 as SGDLS and CDR2 as YYNGEE. The CDR3 runs 12 residues.

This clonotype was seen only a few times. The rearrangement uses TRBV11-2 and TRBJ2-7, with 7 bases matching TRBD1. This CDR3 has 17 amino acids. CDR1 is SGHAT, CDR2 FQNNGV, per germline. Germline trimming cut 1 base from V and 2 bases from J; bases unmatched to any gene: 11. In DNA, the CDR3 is TGTGCCAGCAGCTTAGCTGTGGGAGAGGGGGCACCCTACGAGCAGTACGTC. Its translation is CASSLAVGEGAPYEQYV.

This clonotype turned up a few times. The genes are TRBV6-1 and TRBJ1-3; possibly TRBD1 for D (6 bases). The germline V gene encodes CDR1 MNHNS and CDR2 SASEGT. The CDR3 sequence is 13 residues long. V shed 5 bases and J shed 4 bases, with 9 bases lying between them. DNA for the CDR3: TGTGCCAGCAGTCCACAGGGCGGAAACACCATATATTTT. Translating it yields CASSPQGGNTIYF.

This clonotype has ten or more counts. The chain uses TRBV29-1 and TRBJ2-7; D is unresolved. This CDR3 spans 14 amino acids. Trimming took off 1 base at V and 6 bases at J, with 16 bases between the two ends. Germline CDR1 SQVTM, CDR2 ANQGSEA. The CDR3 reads CSVEGPESPGEQYF. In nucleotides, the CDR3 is TGCAGCGTTGAAGGTCCGGAATCACCTGGCGAGCAGTACTTC.

The CDR3 loop is CSVDRTRRGQYF. In DNA form, the CDR3 reads TGCAGCGTTGACAGGACACGTCGAGGCCAGTACTTC. J is TRBJ2-5 and V is TRBV29-1; a possible D gene is TRBD1 (5 bases). Germline lookup yields CDR1 SQVTM and CDR2 ANQGSEA. The CDR3 is 12 amino acids. V was cut by 3 bases and J by 10 bases, with 15 bases left in between.

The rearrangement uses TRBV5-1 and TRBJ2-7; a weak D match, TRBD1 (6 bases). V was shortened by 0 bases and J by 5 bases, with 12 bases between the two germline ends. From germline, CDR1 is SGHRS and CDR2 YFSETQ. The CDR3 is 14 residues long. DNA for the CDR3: TGCGCCAGCAGCTTGGAGTTTTCAGGGGACGAGCAGTACTTC. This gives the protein CASSLEFSGDEQYF.

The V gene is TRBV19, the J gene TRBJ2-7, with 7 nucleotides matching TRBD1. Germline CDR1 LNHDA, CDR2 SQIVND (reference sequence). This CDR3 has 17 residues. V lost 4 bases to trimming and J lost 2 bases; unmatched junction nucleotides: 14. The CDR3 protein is CASSTRGSQLLTYEQYF. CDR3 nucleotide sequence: TGTGCCAGTAGTACCAGGGGGTCTCAACTACTTACCTACGAGCAGTACTTC.

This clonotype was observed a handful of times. The CDR3 coding sequence is TGTGCCAGTAGTATCCTGAATCAGCCCCAGCATTTT. This codes for CASSILNQPQHF. V gene TRBV19 combines with J gene TRBJ1-5; D unclear. Germline CDR1 LNHDA, CDR2 SQIVND (reference sequence). The CDR3 totals 12 residues. Trimming removed 3 bases at V and 4 bases at J, with 4 bases between.

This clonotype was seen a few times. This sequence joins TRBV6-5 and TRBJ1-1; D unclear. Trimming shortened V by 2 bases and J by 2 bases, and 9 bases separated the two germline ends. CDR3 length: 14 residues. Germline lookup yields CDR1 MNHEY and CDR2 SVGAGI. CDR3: CASSYSAGNTEAFF. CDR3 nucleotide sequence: TGTGCCAGCAGTTACAGTGCAGGAAACACTGAAGCTTTCTTT.

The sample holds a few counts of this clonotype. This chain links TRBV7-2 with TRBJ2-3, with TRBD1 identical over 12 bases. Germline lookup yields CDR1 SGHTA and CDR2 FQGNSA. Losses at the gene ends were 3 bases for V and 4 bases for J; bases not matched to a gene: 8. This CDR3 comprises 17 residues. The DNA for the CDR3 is TGTGCCAGCAGCTTGGCCTCCGGGACAGGGGGCTCAGATACGCAGTATTTT. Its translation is CASSLASGTGGSDTQYF.

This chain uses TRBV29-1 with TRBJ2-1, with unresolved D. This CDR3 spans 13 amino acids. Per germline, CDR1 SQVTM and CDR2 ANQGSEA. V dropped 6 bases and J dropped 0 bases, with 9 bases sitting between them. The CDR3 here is CSVAFSSYNEQFF. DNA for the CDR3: TGCAGCGTAGCTTTTAGCTCCTACAATGAGCAGTTCTTC.

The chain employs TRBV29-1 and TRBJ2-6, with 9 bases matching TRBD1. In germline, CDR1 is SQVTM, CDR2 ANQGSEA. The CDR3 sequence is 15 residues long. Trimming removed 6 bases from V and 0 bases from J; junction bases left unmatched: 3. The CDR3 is CSVGGQGSGANVLTF. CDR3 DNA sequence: TGCAGCGTCGGGGGACAGGGCTCTGGGGCCAACGTCCTGACTTTC.

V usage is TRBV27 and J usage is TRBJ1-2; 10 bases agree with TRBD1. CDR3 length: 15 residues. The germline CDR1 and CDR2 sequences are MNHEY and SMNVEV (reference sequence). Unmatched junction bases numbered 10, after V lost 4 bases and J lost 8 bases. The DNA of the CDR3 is TGTGCCAGCAGTTCGACGGGACAGGGGATGAGGGGCTACACCTTC. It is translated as CASSSTGQGMRGYTF.

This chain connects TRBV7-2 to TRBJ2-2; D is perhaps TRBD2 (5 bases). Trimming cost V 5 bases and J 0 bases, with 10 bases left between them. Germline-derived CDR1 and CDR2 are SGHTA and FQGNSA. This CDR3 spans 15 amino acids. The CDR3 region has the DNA TGTGCCAGCAGCCTACTAGTTTCGAACACCGGGGAGCTGTTTTTT. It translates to CASSLLVSNTGELFF.

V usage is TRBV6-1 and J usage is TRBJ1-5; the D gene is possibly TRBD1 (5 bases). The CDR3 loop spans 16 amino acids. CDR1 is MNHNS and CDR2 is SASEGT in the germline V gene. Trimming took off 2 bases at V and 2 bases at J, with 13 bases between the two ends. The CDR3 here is CASSEQGVWGNQPQHF. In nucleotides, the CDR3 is TGTGCCAGCAGTGAACAGGGTGTTTGGGGCAATCAGCCCCAGCATTTT.

The CDR3 protein is CASSIQPVGQGSSEQFF. The DNA of the CDR3 is TGTGCCAGCAGCATTCAACCGGTGGGACAGGGATCCAGTGAGCAGTTCTTC. The V call is TRBV7-3, the J call TRBJ2-1, with 9 bases lining up with TRBD1. This CDR3 has 17 amino acids. The germline gives CDR1 SGHTA, CDR2 FQGTGA. The V gene end was trimmed by 5 bases and the J gene end by 9 bases; junction bases not matched to a gene: 17.

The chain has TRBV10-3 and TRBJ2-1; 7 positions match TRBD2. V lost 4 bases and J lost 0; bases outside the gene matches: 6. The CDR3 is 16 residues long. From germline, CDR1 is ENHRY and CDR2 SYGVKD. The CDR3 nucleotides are TGTGCCATCAGTGGATCTAGCGGAAACTCCTACAATGAGCAGTTCTTC. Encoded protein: CAISGSSGNSYNEQFF.

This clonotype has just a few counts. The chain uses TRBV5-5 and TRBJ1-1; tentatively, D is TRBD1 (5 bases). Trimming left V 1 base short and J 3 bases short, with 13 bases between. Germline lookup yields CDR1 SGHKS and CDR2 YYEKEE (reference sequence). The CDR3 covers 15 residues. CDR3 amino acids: CASSLWFGADTEAFF. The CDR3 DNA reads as TGTGCCAGCAGCTTGTGGTTTGGGGCGGACACTGAAGCTTTCTTT.

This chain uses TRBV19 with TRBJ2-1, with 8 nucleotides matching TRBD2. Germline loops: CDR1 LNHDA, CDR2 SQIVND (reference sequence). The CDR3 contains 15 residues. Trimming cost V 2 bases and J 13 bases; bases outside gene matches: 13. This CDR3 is CASSILAGPSSYQFF. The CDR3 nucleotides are TGTGCCAGTAGTATATTAGCGGGGCCCAGTAGCTATCAGTTCTTC.

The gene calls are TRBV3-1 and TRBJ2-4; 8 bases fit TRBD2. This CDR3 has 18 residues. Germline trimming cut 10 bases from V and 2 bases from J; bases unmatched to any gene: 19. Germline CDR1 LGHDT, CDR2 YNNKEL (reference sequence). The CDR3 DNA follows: TGTGCCACCTCCCACTCCGCCCGGGGGGGGGCCTCCAAAAACATTCAGTACTTC. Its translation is CATSHSARGGASKNIQYF.

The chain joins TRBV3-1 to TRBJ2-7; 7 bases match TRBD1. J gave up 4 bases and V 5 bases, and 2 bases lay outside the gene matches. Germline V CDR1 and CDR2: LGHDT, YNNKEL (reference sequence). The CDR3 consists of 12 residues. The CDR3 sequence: CASSGDSYEQYV. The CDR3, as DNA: TGTGCCAGCAGCGGGGACAGTTACGAGCAGTACGTC.

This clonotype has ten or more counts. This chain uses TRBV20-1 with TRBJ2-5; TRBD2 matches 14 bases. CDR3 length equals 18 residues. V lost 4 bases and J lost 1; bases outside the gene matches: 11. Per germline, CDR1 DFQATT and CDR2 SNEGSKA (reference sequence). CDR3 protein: CSAMTSGRVSRIQETQYF. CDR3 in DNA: TGCAGTGCTATGACTAGCGGGAGGGTCAGCAGAATCCAAGAGACCCAGTACTTC.

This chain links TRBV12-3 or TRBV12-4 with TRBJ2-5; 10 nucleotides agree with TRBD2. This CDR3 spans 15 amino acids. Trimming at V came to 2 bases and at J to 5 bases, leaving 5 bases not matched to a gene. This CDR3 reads CASSLWASGSETQYF. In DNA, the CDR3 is TGTGCCAGCAGTTTATGGGCTAGCGGGAGTGAGACCCAGTACTTC.